The T cell receptor beta chain under discussion was sequenced for a study of high-grade serous ovarian cancer treatment subgroups. At the level of the study: Mean per sample: around 13,000 reads, several thousand unique TCR beta rearrangements.

Tumor samples were taken before definitive surgery or chemotherapy. TCRdb's table, derived via immunoSEQ multiplex PCR, lists solely in-frame clones and lacks some. The sample consists of roughly 12,000 clones, around 83% of them appearing once. Findings and caveats of the study: These tumor repertoires lack spatial information from bulk sequencing. Higher neoantigen levels went with greater TCR clonal relatedness. Only CDR3 was analyzed; CDR1 and CDR2 were not.

From germline, CDR1 is SGHRS and CDR2 YFSETQ. Trimming removed 2 bases at V and 3 bases at J, with 15 bases between. CDR3 size: 15 residues. About this clone itself: Its matching antigen is unknown.

The rearrangement uses TRBV5-1 and TRBJ2-7; possibly TRBD2 for D (6 bases). Sequenced: tumor tissue. The clonotype comes from a human donor with high-grade serous ovarian cancer. The CDR3 loop reads CASSLAASEYYEQYF. The DNA for the CDR3 is TGCGCCAGCAGCTTAGCGGCTAGCGAGTACTACGAGCAGTACTTC.